The present T cell receptor beta chain was sequenced within a study of CD8 T cells in Susac syndrome. Overall study: There were about six sequenced Susac syndrome patients with active disease and about 8 in remission. Blood was drawn from patients with Susac syndrome. At that point, they were therapy-naive, on corticosteroids, or on intravenous immunoglobulin alone.

V was trimmed by 2 bases and J by 5 bases, leaving 16 bases between them. Germline-derived CDR1 and CDR2 are KGHSH and LQKENI. The CDR3 extends over 16 amino acids. The RNA, about 0.45 to 1 ug, was put through reverse transcription using random hexamers. The amplification used immunoSEQ multiplex PCR on TCR beta CDR3; it spanned 54 Vbeta and 13 Jbeta. TCRdb re-called the immunoSEQ multiplex PCR reads with MiXCR, one entry per CDR3 protein. The sample shows approximately 150,000 distinct CDR3 sequences, roughly 95% of them seen only once. The TCR sequence derives from a human donor with Susac syndrome. The sample comprised CD4+ T cells from PBMCs. J is TRBJ1-5 and V is TRBV18; no reliable D call. Here the CDR3 reads CASSPSRSSGDQPQHF. In DNA, the CDR3 is TGTGCCAGCTCACCATCCAGGAGTTCCGGCGATCAGCCCCAGCATTTT.